Listed below are T cell receptor beta chains from one sample, sequenced in a study of blood T cells in healthy people across ages. TCRdb fed the 5' RACE reads into MiXCR, producing one record per CDR3 protein. The sample carries about a million distinct CDR3 sequences, about 48% recorded once. The sequencing sample was made of blood. The receptors originated from a man aged 25 to 45 in good health. The CDR3 runs from the conserved cysteine through the conserved F or W. A D gene is named only where the DNA matches it firmly. Some rows have no size entry. The others give once, few or many, or a class for an expanded clone.

CDR3 protein: CASSQDNGAGYGYTF
CDR3 DNA: TGCGCCAGCAGCCAAGATAACGGGGCAGGCTATGGCTACACCTTC
V gene: TRBV4-3
D gene: .
clone size: few
J gene: TRBJ1-2

CDR3 protein: CASSLDPGFNSPLHF
CDR3 DNA: TGTGCCAGCAGCTTAGATCCAGGTTTTAATTCACCCCTCCACTTT
V gene: TRBV11-2
D gene: .
clone size: .
J gene: TRBJ1-6

CDR3 protein: CASSYSAGDLLSSYNSPLHF
CDR3 DNA: TGTGCCAGCAGTTACTCGGCAGGGGATCTACTTAGCTCCTATAATTCACCCCTCCACTTT
V gene: TRBV6-5
D gene: .
clone size: .
J gene: TRBJ1-6

CDR3 protein: CASSPPGASYEQYF
CDR3 DNA: TGTGCCAGCAGCCCCCCGGGGGCCTCCTACGAGCAGTACTTC
V gene: TRBV3-1
D gene: .
clone size: .
J gene: TRBJ2-7

CDR3 protein: CSAQRPTNQPQHF
CDR3 DNA: TGCAGTGCTCAAAGACCGACCAATCAGCCCCAGCATTTT
V gene: TRBV20-1
D gene: .
clone size: .
J gene: TRBJ1-5

CDR3 protein: CASSEAKPYEQYF
CDR3 DNA: TGTGCCAGCAGTGAAGCAAAGCCCTACGAGCAGTACTTC
V gene: TRBV6-5
D gene: .
clone size: few
J gene: TRBJ2-7

CDR3 protein: CSARAGTRGPVETQYF
CDR3 DNA: TGCAGTGCTAGAGCCGGGACTAGAGGTCCCGTCGAGACCCAGTACTTC
V gene: TRBV20-1
D gene: TRBD2
clone size: .
J gene: TRBJ2-5

CDR3 protein: CSVGTGTGNTIYF
CDR3 DNA: TGCAGCGTAGGGACAGGGACTGGAAACACCATATATTTT
V gene: TRBV29-1
D gene: TRBD1
clone size: .
J gene: TRBJ1-3

CDR3 protein: CASSPHKTDTQYF
CDR3 DNA: TGTGCCAGCTCACCCCACAAAACAGATACGCAGTATTTT
V gene: TRBV18
D gene: .
clone size: .
J gene: TRBJ2-3

CDR3 protein: CASSDQNRGMHYGYTF
CDR3 DNA: TGTGCCAGCAGTGATCAGAACAGGGGGATGCACTATGGCTACACCTTC
V gene: TRBV6-1
D gene: TRBD1
clone size: many
J gene: TRBJ1-2

CDR3 protein: CSASGGDTQYF
CDR3 DNA: TGCAGTGCTTCCGGCGGGGATACGCAGTATTTT
V gene: TRBV20-1
D gene: .
clone size: few
J gene: TRBJ2-3

CDR3 protein: CASSPRGLEVADTQYF
CDR3 DNA: TGTGCCAGCAGCCCCAGGGGACTAGAGGTCGCAGATACGCAGTATTTT
V gene: TRBV7-9
D gene: TRBD2
clone size: .
J gene: TRBJ2-3

CDR3 protein: CAIHQEGGGRAFF
CDR3 DNA: TGTGCCATCCATCAGGAGGGGGGCGGGCGAGCTTTCTTT
V gene: TRBV10-3
D gene: .
clone size: few
J gene: TRBJ1-1

CDR3 protein: CACSLSGGVWNEQFF
CDR3 DNA: TGTGCCTGCAGTCTTAGCGGGGGGGTCTGGAATGAGCAGTTCTTC
V gene: TRBV27
D gene: TRBD2
clone size: .
J gene: TRBJ2-1

CDR3 protein: CASMAAGSYNEQFF
CDR3 DNA: TGTGCCAGCATGGCAGCGGGGTCCTACAATGAGCAGTTCTTC
V gene: TRBV28
D gene: TRBD2
clone size: .
J gene: TRBJ2-1

CDR3 protein: CASRIAGGKETQYF
CDR3 DNA: TGTGCCAGCAGAATAGCGGGGGGCAAGGAGACCCAGTACTTC
V gene: TRBV7-2
D gene: TRBD2
clone size: .
J gene: TRBJ2-5

CDR3 protein: CASSPGRAIDTQYF
CDR3 DNA: TGTGCCAGCAGCCCCGGGAGGGCCATAGATACGCAGTATTTT
V gene: TRBV7-2
D gene: TRBD2
clone size: .
J gene: TRBJ2-3

CDR3 protein: CASRRPTGVGGTEAFF
CDR3 DNA: TGTGCCAGCAGGCGCCCGACGGGGGTGGGGGGGACTGAAGCTTTCTTT
V gene: TRBV12-3/TRBV12-4
D gene: .
clone size: .
J gene: TRBJ1-1

CDR3 protein: CASSSSPSTDTQYF
CDR3 DNA: TGTGCCAGCAGCTCTAGCCCTTCCACAGATACGCAGTATTTT
V gene: TRBV3-1
D gene: .
clone size: .
J gene: TRBJ2-3

CDR3 protein: CASTRDSRSGANVLTF
CDR3 DNA: TGTGCCAGCACTAGGGACAGCCGCTCTGGGGCCAACGTCCTGACTTTC
V gene: TRBV2
D gene: TRBD1
clone size: many
J gene: TRBJ2-6

CDR3 protein: CASSQGSLSPSEQYF
CDR3 DNA: TGTGCCAGCAGCCAAGGAAGCTTGTCCCCCTCGGAGCAGTACTTC
V gene: TRBV7-2
D gene: .
clone size: .
J gene: TRBJ2-7

CDR3 protein: CASSRGLAGATGELFF
CDR3 DNA: TGCGCCAGCAGCAGGGGACTAGCGGGCGCCACCGGGGAGCTGTTTTTT
V gene: TRBV5-1
D gene: TRBD2
clone size: .
J gene: TRBJ2-2

CDR3 protein: CASSESGGIYSSEQYF
CDR3 DNA: TGTGCCAGCAGTGAATCAGGGGGCATATATTCATCCGAGCAGTACTTC
V gene: TRBV6-1
D gene: TRBD1
clone size: .
J gene: TRBJ2-7

CDR3 protein: CASSSNSQGFGQFF
CDR3 DNA: TGTGCCAGCAGCAGCAATTCGCAGGGCTTCGGGCAGTTCTTC
V gene: TRBV28
D gene: .
clone size: few
J gene: TRBJ2-1

CDR3 protein: CAISGVEGHGYTF
CDR3 DNA: TGTGCCATCAGCGGGGTGGAAGGACATGGCTACACCTTC
V gene: TRBV10-3
D gene: .
clone size: few
J gene: TRBJ1-2

CDR3 protein: CSVDRTGRETQYF
CDR3 DNA: TGCAGCGTGGACCGGACAGGGCGAGAGACCCAGTACTTC
V gene: TRBV29-1
D gene: TRBD1
clone size: .
J gene: TRBJ2-5

CDR3 protein: CASSQRGPGGNEQYF
CDR3 DNA: TGTGCCAGCAGCCAACGGGGACCAGGGGGGAATGAGCAGTACTTC
V gene: TRBV14
D gene: .
clone size: .
J gene: TRBJ2-7

CDR3 protein: CASSYLTGGAANEQFF
CDR3 DNA: TGTGCCAGCAGTTACTTGACAGGGGGCGCTGCCAATGAGCAGTTCTTC
V gene: TRBV6-5
D gene: TRBD1
clone size: .
J gene: TRBJ2-1

CDR3 protein: CASSVAGTYEQYF
CDR3 DNA: TGTGCCAGCAGCGTTGCAGGGACCTACGAGCAGTACTTC
V gene: TRBV9
D gene: .
clone size: many
J gene: TRBJ2-7

CDR3 protein: CASSYGTGSYNEQFF
CDR3 DNA: TGTGCCAGCAGTTACGGGACTGGGTCCTACAATGAGCAGTTCTTC
V gene: TRBV6-5
D gene: .
clone size: .
J gene: TRBJ2-1

CDR3 protein: CASSSSGGACEQYF
CDR3 DNA: TGTGCCAGCAGCTCTAGCGGGGGGGCCTGCGAGCAGTACTTC
V gene: TRBV11-2
D gene: TRBD2
clone size: .
J gene: TRBJ2-7

CDR3 protein: CSARGLGKNIQYF
CDR3 DNA: TGCAGTGCTAGGGGATTGGGGAAAAACATTCAGTACTTC
V gene: TRBV20-1
D gene: .
clone size: .
J gene: TRBJ2-4

CDR3 protein: CASSPPRPSSYNEQFF
CDR3 DNA: TGCGCCAGCAGCCCCCCCAGGCCGAGCTCCTACAATGAGCAGTTCTTC
V gene: TRBV3-1
D gene: .
clone size: .
J gene: TRBJ2-1

CDR3 protein: CASSIRGGGTYEQYF
CDR3 DNA: TGTGCCAGCAGTATCCGCGGGGGGGGAACCTACGAGCAGTACTTC
V gene: TRBV27
D gene: TRBD2
clone size: .
J gene: TRBJ2-7

CDR3 protein: CASSSPQLAGGETQYF
CDR3 DNA: TGTGCCAGCAGTTCACCCCAACTAGCGGGGGGAGAGACCCAGTACTTC
V gene: TRBV28
D gene: TRBD2
clone size: .
J gene: TRBJ2-5

CDR3 protein: CAWSVQNQRGYTF
CDR3 DNA: TGTGCCTGGAGTGTACAGAACCAGCGGGGCTACACCTTC
V gene: TRBV30
D gene: .
clone size: few
J gene: TRBJ1-2

CDR3 protein: CASSFPGPSYEQYF
CDR3 DNA: TGTGCCAGCAGCTTTCCGGGACCAAGCTACGAGCAGTACTTC
V gene: TRBV7-2
D gene: .
clone size: .
J gene: TRBJ2-7

CDR3 protein: CASSQYGLDEQFF
CDR3 DNA: TGTGCCAGCAGCCAATATGGGCTCGATGAGCAGTTCTTC
V gene: TRBV3-1
D gene: .
clone size: .
J gene: TRBJ2-1

CDR3 protein: CSVDKGTSTYGQYF
CDR3 DNA: TGCAGCGTTGATAAAGGGACCTCTACCTACGGGCAGTACTTC
V gene: TRBV29-1
D gene: .
clone size: .
J gene: TRBJ2-7

CDR3 protein: CASSLVQEPHEQYF
CDR3 DNA: TGTGCCAGCAGTTTAGTACAGGAACCTCACGAGCAGTACTTC
V gene: TRBV28
D gene: .
clone size: .
J gene: TRBJ2-7